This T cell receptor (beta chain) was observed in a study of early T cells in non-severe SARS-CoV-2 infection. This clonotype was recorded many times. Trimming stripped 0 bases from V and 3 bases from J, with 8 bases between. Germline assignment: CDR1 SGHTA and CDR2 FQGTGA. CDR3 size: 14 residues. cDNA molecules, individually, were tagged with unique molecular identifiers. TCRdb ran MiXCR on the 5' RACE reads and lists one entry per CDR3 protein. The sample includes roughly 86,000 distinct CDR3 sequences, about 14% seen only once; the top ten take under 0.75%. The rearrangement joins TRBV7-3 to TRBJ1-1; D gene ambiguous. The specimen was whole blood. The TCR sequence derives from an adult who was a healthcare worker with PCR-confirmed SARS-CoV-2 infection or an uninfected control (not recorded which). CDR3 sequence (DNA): TGTGCCAGCAGCTTAACCCGTTCGGACACTGAAGCTTTCTTT. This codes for CASSLTRSDTEAFF. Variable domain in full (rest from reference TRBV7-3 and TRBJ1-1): GAGVSQTPSNKVTEKGKYVELRCDPISGHTALYWYRQSLGQGPEFLIYFQGTGAADDSGLPNDRFFAVRPEGSVSTLKIQRTERGDSAVYLCASSLTRSDTEAFFGQGTRLTVV.